The present entry profiles one T cell receptor (beta chain) with its context. Its cognate antigen has yet to be identified. No quality values exist for individual bases; no much larger clone is one base distant. V is clipped by 6 bases and J by 1 base, and the sequence between their germline boundaries is 8 bases long. The CDR3 runs 13 residues from the cysteine to the phenylalanine. Only the CDR3 DNA stays, 39 bases, in frame from base 1. Looking up the germline V gene (reference sequence) yields CDR1 LNHDA and CDR2 SQIVND. Using the deep immunoSEQ assay, multiplex PCR amplified TCR CDR3 regions from genomic DNA. For each cell subset, the extracted genomic DNA was distributed evenly across all wells of several immunoSEQ 96-well plates, and each plate served as one replicate. For unsorted PBMC, around 300 ng of genomic DNA, equivalent to 25,000 to 35,000 T cell genomes, went into each replicate PCR. Unsorted PBMC genomic DNA was sequenced across ten immunoSEQ deep assay plates. Purified libraries were measured with a Qubit 3.0 fluorometer, size-checked on a Bioanalyzer 2100, and measured again with the KAPA Library Quantification kit. Each immunoSEQ 96-well plate was sequenced on its own single-read 150-cycle Illumina NextSeq 550 flow cell. In the paper's pipeline: Because only junctional sequences without quality scores were contained in the immunoSEQ output, filtering matching that applied to full-length reads could not be performed. To assign V/J genes and CDR3, sequences were annotated using PyIR, a Python wrapper for IgBLAST v1.9, with IMGT germline references. Reads were filtered out if the reads had weak V/J assignments (E-value above 1e-6), no CDR3, stop codons, out-of-frame junctions, or ambiguous translated residues. V3J clonotypes were defined as sequences sharing the same inferred V gene, J gene, and CDR3 amino acid sequence. Percentage overlap between repertoires was calculated by dividing the number of shared unique clonotypes by the size of the smaller repertoire. Three approaches were used to assess repertoire richness: RTK rarefaction, the Chao1 estimator, and Recon v2.1 estimates of unobserved clonotypes. TCRdb holds this immuneACCESS table with in-frame rearrangements only. Some clones are missing; in checked studies, unresolved V genes explain under half, and the rest has no known cause. The V and J calls and the clone size are those of that table, but D and trimming were determined from the DNA. The sample includes about half a million clones, with 79% observed a single time. About an eighth of the sample belongs to the ten largest clones.

The sample comes from a study of shared clonotypes between healthy human individuals (dated by TCRdb to about 2020). As for the study more broadly: The cohort comprised a couple of women and a few men aged 18 to 49 years. To increase sequencing depth and limit assay-specific biases, TCR repertoire library preparation and sequencing were carried out by different laboratories using diverse techniques. The study deeply sequenced blood TCR repertoires of roughly five healthy adults to estimate repertoire size and the extent of clonotype sharing between individuals. Per donor, leukapheresis produced somewhere between about 0.94 and 9.5 billion PBMCs. The paper as a whole reports these results and caveats: The genetic and exposure-history diversity represented was limited by the small number of donors. Sampling was limited to blood, and TCR repertoires in tissue likely differ from TCR repertoires in blood. Based on pairwise subsampling, the degree of clonotype sharing among donors was expected to be affected by sequencing depth.

Healthy HIV-negative adults with no recently reported acute infections or vaccinations were included as donors. Only Caucasian adults living in Nashville, Tennessee, USA were represented among the donors. For unsorted samples, some 87 million PBMCs were counted, and genomic DNA was extracted using the QIAamp DNA Blood Mini kit. After blood collection by leukapheresis, PBMCs were isolated using Ficoll-Histopaque density gradient centrifugation and then cryopreserved in the vapor phase of liquid nitrogen. This chain is built from TRBV19 and TRBJ2-3; a weak D assignment points to TRBD2 (6 bases agree). The source material was PBMCs. This receptor was identified in a woman in her forties in good health. Some clones in this sample may be carry-over from other donors' samples. The CDR3 here reads CASRGLGTDTQYF. The DNA is TGTGCCAGTAGGGGACTCGGCACAGATACGCAGTATTTT.